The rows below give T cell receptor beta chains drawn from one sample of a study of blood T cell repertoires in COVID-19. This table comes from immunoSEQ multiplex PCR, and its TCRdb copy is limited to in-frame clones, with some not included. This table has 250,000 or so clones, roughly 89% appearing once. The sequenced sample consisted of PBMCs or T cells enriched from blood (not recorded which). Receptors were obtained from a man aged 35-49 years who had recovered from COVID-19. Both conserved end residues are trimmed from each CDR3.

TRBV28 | ASSPAWAGGNNEQF
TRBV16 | ASSLDRVPYEQY
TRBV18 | ASSPRRQGRNTGELF
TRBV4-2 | ASSPSGGAVDTQY
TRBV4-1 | ASSQDLRRFMDTQY
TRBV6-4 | ASSGDSRTYEQY
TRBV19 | AAGWNEKLF
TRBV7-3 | ASSFRGASYNEQF
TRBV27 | ASSLEGRFGYT
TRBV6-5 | ASSLAGSSYEQY
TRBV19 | ASSPLLYSNQPQH